Listed here are 6 T cell receptor beta chains from one sample, sequenced in a study of cytomegalovirus exposure and HLA in healthy donors. PCR employed 60 Vbeta and 13 Jbeta primers. TCRdb keeps only in-frame clones here, not all; method: immunoSEQ multiplex PCR. The repertoire consists of about 100,000 clones, with around 10% occurring once and the leading ten covering 5.8%. Input material: PBMCs. Receptors originate from a man in his forties in good health and CMV-seropositive.

V and J are TRBV7-3 and TRBJ2-3, with D uncertain. This CDR3 has 14 residues. Trimming left V 5 bases short and J 3 bases short, with 12 bases between. Germline values: CDR1 SGHTA, CDR2 FQGTGA. CDR3 sequence: CASSPGGLTDTQYF. In DNA, the CDR3 is TGTGCCAGCAGCCCGGGTGGTTTGACAGATACGCAGTATTTT.

This clone was seen more than once but under ten times. The genes are TRBV14 and TRBJ1-1; D possibly corresponds to TRBD1 (5 bases). Trimming removed 1 base from V and 0 bases from J, with 15 bases in between. This CDR3 comprises 17 residues. Germline V gives CDR1 SGHDN, CDR2 FVKESK. The CDR3 sequence is CASSQVLADRLNTEAFF. The CDR3 nucleotides are TGTGCCAGCAGCCAAGTCCTGGCAGACAGACTGAACACTGAAGCTTTCTTT.

The chain uses TRBV12-5 and TRBJ1-5; D might be TRBD1 (5 bases). Deletions cut 1 base from V and 6 bases from J, with 10 bases between. The CDR3 is 14 amino acids. The V gene's germline CDR1 is LGHNT and CDR2 FRNRAP. The CDR3 spells CASGLGQGGQPQHF. The CDR3 DNA reads TGTGCTAGTGGTTTGGGGCAGGGCGGTCAGCCCCAGCATTTT.

The J gene is TRBJ2-1, the V gene TRBV14, with 14 bases identical to TRBD2. Germline loops: CDR1 SGHDN, CDR2 FVKESK. The J segment lost 7 bases and the V segment lost 3 bases, leaving 11 bases of the junction unmatched. This CDR3 has 18 amino acids. CDR3 amino acids: CASSHYPGTSGSSNEQFF. As DNA, the CDR3 is TGTGCCAGCAGCCATTATCCCGGGACTAGCGGGAGCAGTAATGAGCAGTTCTTC. Together with reference TRBV14 and TRBJ2-1, the CDR3 gives the full variable domain: EAGVTQFPSHSVIEKGQTVTLRCDPISGHDNLYWYRRVMGKEIKFLLHFVKESKQDESGMPNNRFLAERTGGTYSTLKVQPAELEDSGVYFCASSHYPGTSGSSNEQFFGPGTRLTVL.

This chain connects TRBV2 to TRBJ2-7, with 10 positions matching TRBD1. V lost 3 bases, J lost 6 bases, and 5 bases stayed unmatched. This CDR3 comprises 14 residues. From germline, CDR1 is SNHLY and CDR2 FYNNEI. The CDR3, as DNA: TGTGCCAGCAGTGAGACAGGGGGCTACCTCGAGCAGTACTTC. Translating it yields CASSETGGYLEQYF.

The rearrangement links TRBV29-1 to TRBJ2-2; TRBD2 is a possible D gene (5 bases). CDR1 is SQVTM, CDR2 ANQGSEA, per germline. CDR3 length: 13 amino acids. The germline V and J ends were trimmed by 7 bases and 0 bases, with 9 bases remaining between them. DNA of the CDR3: TGCAGCGCAAGAGGGCCGAACACCGGGGAGCTGTTTTTT. It specifies CSARGPNTGELFF.